A selection of T cell receptor beta chains follows, all from one sample in a study of control samples from healthy donors and cancer patients. Profiled with immunoSEQ multiplex PCR; TCRdb holds only in-frame clones, not every one. The sample carries over 150,000 clones, under 96% recorded once. Sequences were obtained from blood. These receptors were collected from a woman aged 25-40 years in good health. Each CDR3 is given with its conserved first and last residue. The order of the fields is D gene, V gene, J gene, clone size, CDR3 DNA, CDR3 protein. A D gene is named only where the DNA matches it firmly. Size tells how often a clone was seen (once, few, many) or the class of an expanded clone, and some rows leave it out.

>-|TRBV5-1|TRBJ2-2|once
TGCGCCAGCAGCTTGACAGCGGTCAACACCGGGGAGCTGTTTTTT
CASSLTAVNTGELFF
>-|TRBV19|TRBJ2-7|-
TGTGCCAGTAGTGTGGACAGCACCTACGAGCAGTACTTC
CASSVDSTYEQYF
>-|TRBV7-2|TRBJ2-2|-
TGTGCCAGCAGCTTAGTTGCGGGCGGAAACACCGGGGAGCTGTTTTTT
CASSLVAGGNTGELFF
>-|TRBV7-2|TRBJ2-7|-
TGTGCCAGCAGCTTAGATTCGAGGGAGTACGAGCAGTACTTC
CASSLDSREYEQYF
>TRBD1|TRBV9|TRBJ2-3|-
TGTGCCAGCAGCTTTAAGGACAGGGAAGTGACAGATACGCAGTATTTT
CASSFKDREVTDTQYF
>-|TRBV6-5|TRBJ1-1|-
TGTGCCAGCAGCCGGGGGGTGGAGGCCTCTGAAGCTTTCTTT
CASSRGVEASEAFF
>TRBD1|TRBV11-3|TRBJ2-2|-
TGTGCCAGCAGCTCGACAGGGTCCTCCGGGGAGCTGTTTTTT
CASSSTGSSGELFF
>-|TRBV7-9|TRBJ2-7|-
TGTGCCAGCAGCCCGACCCACGAGCAGTACTTC
CASSPTHEQYF
>TRBD1|TRBV18|TRBJ1-2|once
TGTGCCAGCTCAGGCAGGGGGCTGTATGGCTACACCTTC
CASSGRGLYGYTF
>-|TRBV14|TRBJ2-3|-
TGTGCCAGCTCCGTACTGGAAGACACAGATACGCAGTATTTT
CASSVLEDTDTQYF
>TRBD1|TRBV4-1|TRBJ1-4|-
TGCGCCAGCAGCCAAGTAGGCTATCGGGGACAGATGTTAGACGTGGATGAAAAACTGTTTTTT
CASSQVGYRGQMLDVDEKLFF
>TRBD1|TRBV2|TRBJ1-6|-
TGTGCCAGCAGTTACAGGGGGGATAATTCACCCCTCCACTTT
CASSYRGDNSPLHF
>TRBD1|TRBV3-1/TRBV3-2|TRBJ2-7|-
TGTGCCGCCAGGGGGACAGGGGCCGAGCAGTACTTC
CAARGTGAEQYF
>TRBD1|TRBV18|TRBJ2-1|-
TGTGCCAGCTCAGTCATTGGAGGACAGGGGGACAATGAGCAGTTCTTC
CASSVIGGQGDNEQFF
>-|TRBV4-1|TRBJ2-7|-
TGCGCCAGCAGCCAACCCTCCCGAGGACAGCTGCGCTACGAGCAGTACTTC
CASSQPSRGQLRYEQYF
>-|TRBV10-1|TRBJ2-3|-
TGCGCCAGCAGTGAGGGAGCGGGAGATACGCAGTATTTT
CASSEGAGDTQYF
>TRBD1|TRBV7-9|TRBJ2-7|-
TGTGCCAGCAGCTTAAGGGACAGGGACTACGAGCAGTACTTC
CASSLRDRDYEQYF
>-|TRBV7-6|TRBJ2-3|-
TGTGCCAGCAGCTTAAGGAGTGTCAGCACTAGCACAGATACGCAGTATTTT
CASSLRSVSTSTDTQYF
>-|TRBV28|TRBJ2-5|-
TGTGCCAGCAGTCCCCCCGGGTGGGCGGGGGAGACCCAGTACTTC
CASSPPGWAGETQYF
>TRBD1|TRBV5-1|TRBJ1-3|-
TGCGCCAGCAGCTTGACAGGGGGTGGAAACACCATATATTTT
CASSLTGGGNTIYF
>-|TRBV11-1|TRBJ2-3|-
TGTGCCAGCAGCTTGAAGGCACACACAGATACGCAGTATTTT
CASSLKAHTDTQYF
>-|TRBV29-1|TRBJ1-1|-
TGCAGCGTCATGACAGGGAACACTGAAGCTTTCTTT
CSVMTGNTEAFF
>-|TRBV28|TRBJ1-1|-
TGTGCCAGCGGAATGAACACTGAAGCTTTCTTT
CASGMNTEAFF
>-|TRBV28|TRBJ2-3|once
TGTGCCAGCAGTTTATGGGACCCCGCAGGGACAGATACGCAGTATTTT
CASSLWDPAGTDTQYF
>TRBD1|TRBV27|TRBJ2-5|-
TGTGCCAGCAGTAAGACAGGGAGACAAGAGACCCAGTACTTC
CASSKTGRQETQYF
>TRBD1|TRBV3-1/TRBV3-2|TRBJ2-7|-
TGTGCCAGCAGCCAGGGGACAGGGGGCGTTGCATACGAGCAGTACTTC
CASSQGTGGVAYEQYF
>TRBD1|TRBV6-6|TRBJ1-6|-
TGTGCCAGCCGACTCGGGACAGTGTATAATTCACCCCTCCACTTT
CASRLGTVYNSPLHF
>-|TRBV24-1|TRBJ1-1|-
TGTGCCACCAGAGAACAGGGCAACACTGAAGCTTTCTTT
CATREQGNTEAFF
>-|TRBV4-1|TRBJ1-2|-
TGCGCCAGCAGCCAACCAACTGGGGGGTTGGACTATGGCTACACCTTC
CASSQPTGGLDYGYTF
>-|TRBV27|TRBJ2-2|-
TGTGCCAGCAGTTTCAACACCGGGGAGCTGTTTTTT
CASSFNTGELFF
>-|TRBV3-1/TRBV3-2|TRBJ2-1|-
TGTGCCAGCAGCCACACGAATGAGCAGTTCTTC
CASSHTNEQFF
>-|TRBV4-1|TRBJ2-1|-
TGCGCCAGCAGCCCTTCGACCCCTCGTGGTCCTTACAATGAGCAGTTCTTC
CASSPSTPRGPYNEQFF
>-|TRBV3-1/TRBV3-2|TRBJ1-1|-
TGTGCCAGCAGCCAGACAGGAATGGAGACTGAAGCTTTCTTT
CASSQTGMETEAFF
>-|TRBV11-2|TRBJ1-5|-
TGTGCCAGCAGCTTAGATAAGGCCAATCAGCCCCAGCATTTT
CASSLDKANQPQHF
>-|TRBV27|TRBJ2-7|-
TGTGCCAGCGGCCCCTCTATCGGGGCATACGAGCAGTACTTC
CASGPSIGAYEQYF
>TRBD2|TRBV29-1|TRBJ2-7|-
TGCAGCGTCGAAACTAGCGGGGTTACGTACGAGCAGTACTTC
CSVETSGVTYEQYF
>-|TRBV7-2|TRBJ2-2|-
TGTGCCAGCAGCCCCCCGGGGGTTACCGGGGAGCTGTTTTTT
CASSPPGVTGELFF
>TRBD2|TRBV30|TRBJ2-3|-
TGTGCCTGGAGTGTAGCCCCCTTGGCGGGAGTGGTAGATACGCAGTATTTT
CAWSVAPLAGVVDTQYF
>TRBD1|TRBV6-5|TRBJ1-5|-
TGTGCCAGCAGAAGACAGGGGTATAGCAATCAGCCCCAGCATTTT
CASRRQGYSNQPQHF
>-|TRBV2|TRBJ1-4|-
TGTGCCAGCAGGGACAGTAAAGGAAAACTGTTTTTT
CASRDSKGKLFF
>-|TRBV7-8|TRBJ1-4|-
TGTGCCAGCAGCTTGTCGAGACACGGAAAACTGTTTTTT
CASSLSRHGKLFF
>-|TRBV19|TRBJ1-5|once
TGTGCCAGTAGTCACCTACGGACTGGGGTTTTTCAGCCCCAGCATTTT
CASSHLRTGVFQPQHF
>-|TRBV4-1|TRBJ2-7|-
TGCGCCAGCAGCCAAGGATTAGCATGGGTCAACGAGCAGTACTTC
CASSQGLAWVNEQYF
>TRBD2|TRBV15|TRBJ2-5|-
TGTGCCACCGGGAGGGTACAAGAGACCCAGTACTTC
CATGRVQETQYF
>-|TRBV7-2|TRBJ2-1|-
TGTGCCAGCAGCTTAGGGGGGTCCTACAATGAGCAGTTCTTC
CASSLGGSYNEQFF
>TRBD1|TRBV18|TRBJ1-1|-
TGTGCCAGCTCACCATGGGGGACAGGGGAAACTGAAGCTTTCTTT
CASSPWGTGETEAFF
>TRBD1|TRBV7-9|TRBJ1-2|-
TGTGCCAGCAGCTTAGGGGGGACAGGGACCTATGGCTACACCTTC
CASSLGGTGTYGYTF
>-|TRBV7-3|TRBJ2-1|once
TGTGCCAGCAGCCTCATGGGGGGGCCGAACAATGAGCAGTTCTTC
CASSLMGGPNNEQFF
>-|TRBV2|TRBJ1-2|once
TGTGCCAGCAGTGAAGGGTCCCGGGCCTATGGCTACACCTTC
CASSEGSRAYGYTF
>-|TRBV6-1|TRBJ2-7|-
TGTGCCAGCAGTGAACTGGCCGCGCGGCCCCGAGGGGAGCAGTACTTC
CASSELAARPRGEQYF
>-|TRBV2|TRBJ1-1|-
TGTGCCAGCAGTCAACAGCAGAACACTGAAGCTTTCTTT
CASSQQQNTEAFF